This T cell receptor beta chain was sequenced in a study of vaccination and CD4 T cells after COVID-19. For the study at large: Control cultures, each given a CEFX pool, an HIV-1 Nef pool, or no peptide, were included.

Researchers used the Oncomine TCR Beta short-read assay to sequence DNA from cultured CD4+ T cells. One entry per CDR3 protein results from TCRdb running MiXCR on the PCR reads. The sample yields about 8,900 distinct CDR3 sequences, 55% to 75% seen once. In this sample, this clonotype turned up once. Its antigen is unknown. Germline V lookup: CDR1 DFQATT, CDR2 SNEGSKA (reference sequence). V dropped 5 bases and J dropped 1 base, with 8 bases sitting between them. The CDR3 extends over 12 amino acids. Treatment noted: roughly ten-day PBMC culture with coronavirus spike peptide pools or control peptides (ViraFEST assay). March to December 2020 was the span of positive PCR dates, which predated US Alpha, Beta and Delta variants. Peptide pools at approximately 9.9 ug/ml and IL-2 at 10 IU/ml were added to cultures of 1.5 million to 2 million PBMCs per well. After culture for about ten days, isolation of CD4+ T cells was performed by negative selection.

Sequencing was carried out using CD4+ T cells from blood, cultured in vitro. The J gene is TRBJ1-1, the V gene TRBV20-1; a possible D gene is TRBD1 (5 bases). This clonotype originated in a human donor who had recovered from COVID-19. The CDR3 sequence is CSAGGRNTEAFF. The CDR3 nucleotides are TGCAGTGCTGGGGGGAGGAACACTGAAGCTTTCTTT.